Below, 31 T cell receptor beta chains from the same sample are listed, as sequenced in a study of cytomegalovirus exposure and HLA in healthy donors. The PCR had 60 Vbeta and 13 Jbeta primers. The table came from immunoSEQ multiplex PCR; TCRdb's copy has only in-frame clones and leaves some out. Reported are 45,000 to 65,000 clones; the ten largest clones contain around 12%. The sample taken for sequencing was PBMCs. The receptors stem from a man aged 18 to 29 in good health and CMV-seropositive.

The genes are TRBV30 and TRBJ2-2, with D unclear. CDR3 length: 17 residues. CDR1 GTSNPN and CDR2 SVGIG come from the germline V gene (reference sequence). Trimming pared 2 bases from V and 0 bases from J, leaving 16 bases between. The CDR3 sequence: CAWSLSVFSANTGELFF. The CDR3 DNA reads TGTGCCTGGAGTCTCTCGGTCTTCTCCGCGAACACCGGGGAGCTGTTTTTT.

The chain couples TRBV5-1 to TRBJ2-7; D perhaps matches TRBD2 (5 bases). The V gene lost 4 bases and the J gene lost 0 bases, with 14 bases spanning the gap. Germline-derived CDR1 and CDR2 are SGHRS and YFSETQ. The CDR3 has 15 residues. This CDR3 reads CASSLTYTSSYEQYF. DNA for the CDR3: TGCGCCAGCAGCCTAACATATACTAGCTCCTACGAGCAGTACTTC.

The chain links TRBV7-9 to TRBJ2-5; 8 nucleotides align to TRBD2. This CDR3 has 14 residues. Germline assignment: CDR1 SEHNR and CDR2 FQNEAQ (reference sequence). J was trimmed by 5 bases and V by 3 bases; bases with no gene match: 5. This chain's CDR3 is CASSFLAGLETQYF. CDR3 DNA sequence: TGTGCCAGCAGCTTCTTAGCGGGATTGGAGACCCAGTACTTC.

The rearrangement links TRBV4-2 to TRBJ2-7; 8 nucleotides line up with TRBD1. J gave up 3 bases and V 4 bases, and 2 bases lay outside the gene matches. Germline CDR1 LGHNA, CDR2 YNFKEQ. This CDR3 spans 13 amino acids. CDR3 nucleotide sequence: TGTGCCAGCAGCCCCGACAGGGGCTACGAGCAGTACTTC. Encoded protein: CASSPDRGYEQYF.

V gene TRBV7-3 combines with J gene TRBJ2-7; maybe TRBD1 (6 bases). The length of the CDR3 is 12 residues. Germline CDR1 is SGHTA and CDR2 is FQGTGA. V was shortened by 2 bases and J by 12 bases, with 14 bases between the two germline ends. The CDR3 coding sequence is TGTGCCAGCAGCTTAGACACAGGGTTGTTGTACTTC. Translated: CASSLDTGLLYF.

The chain employs TRBV7-8 and TRBJ2-5, with TRBD2 matching 10 bases. Germline CDR1 and CDR2: SGHVS and FQNEAQ. Trimming removed 7 bases from V and 2 bases from J; junction bases left unmatched: 4. The CDR3 spans 14 residues. The CDR3 region has the DNA TGTGCCAGCACTAGCGGGAGTTGGCAAGAGACCCAGTACTTC. The encoded protein is CASTSGSWQETQYF.

With regard to this clone: Other nucleotide sequences from this sample produce the same CDR3. The chain employs TRBV5-1 and TRBJ2-7, with no clear D. CDR3 length: 13 residues. V gave up 0 bases and J gave up 1 base, with 5 bases separating them. Germline V gene data show CDR1 as SGHRS and CDR2 as YFSETQ. For the CDR3, the DNA is TGCGCCAGCAGCTTGGGGGCGTCCTACGAGCAGTACTTC. Translation: CASSLGASYEQYF.

The rearrangement links TRBV4-2 to TRBJ2-2; 11 bases match TRBD2. The V gene's germline CDR1 is LGHNA and CDR2 YNFKEQ. V dropped 1 base and J dropped 4; count of bases not matched to a gene: 8. The CDR3 extends over 18 amino acids. The CDR3 loop is CASSQALAGGLSTGELFF. The DNA of the CDR3 is TGTGCCAGCAGCCAAGCGCTAGCGGGAGGATTGAGCACCGGGGAGCTGTTTTTT.

The chain joins TRBV6-7 to TRBJ2-3; 11 bases line up with TRBD1. TRBV6-7 is known as an ORF, though its function is uncertain. J was trimmed by 7 bases and V by 5 bases; bases with no gene match: 11. The CDR3 covers 16 residues. CDR3 residues: CASSVDRGRFFNTQYF. In DNA, the CDR3 is TGTGCCAGCAGTGTGGACAGGGGGCGCTTCTTTAATACGCAGTATTTT.

The chain employs TRBV2 and TRBJ1-1; 8 bases fit TRBD1. The CDR3 totals 14 residues. J lost 0 bases, V lost 7 bases, and 4 bases had no gene match. The germline V gene has CDR1 SNHLY and CDR2 FYNNEI. The CDR3 reads CASNQGAMNTEAFF. In DNA form, the CDR3 reads TGTGCCAGCAACCAGGGGGCCATGAACACTGAAGCTTTCTTT.

This chain links TRBV18 with TRBJ2-5, with 9 nucleotides matching TRBD1. The CDR3 runs 13 residues. Trimming at V came to 6 bases and at J to 5 bases, leaving 4 bases not matched to a gene. CDR1 is KGHSH, CDR2 LQKENI, per germline. In nucleotides, the CDR3 is TGTGCCAGCTCTGGGACAGGGACCGAGACCCAGTACTTC. It translates to CASSGTGTETQYF.

The rearrangement joins TRBV5-1 to TRBJ1-1; D uncertain. CDR3 length equals 13 residues. The ends were cut back, 0 bases at V and 4 bases at J, with 7 bases in the middle. Germline assignment: CDR1 SGHRS and CDR2 YFSETQ. The CDR3: CASSLGEPTEAFF. CDR3 DNA sequence: TGCGCCAGCAGCTTGGGGGAGCCCACTGAAGCTTTCTTT.

The rearrangement joins TRBV18 to TRBJ2-1; 10 positions agree with TRBD1. Unmatched junction bases numbered 5, after V lost 4 bases and J lost 14 bases. This CDR3 has 12 amino acids. Germline loops: CDR1 KGHSH, CDR2 LQKENI. The CDR3 loop is CASSHGTGVEFF. The CDR3 nucleotides are TGTGCCAGCTCACACGGGACAGGGGTAGAGTTCTTC.

This rearrangement joins TRBV30 to TRBJ1-6, with D possibly TRBD1 on 5 matching bases. The germline CDR1 and CDR2 sequences are GTSNPN and SVGIG (reference sequence). V lost 3 bases and J lost 3, with 12 bases in between. The CDR3 contains 15 residues. CDR3 in amino acids: CAWREGAGYNSPLHF. The DNA of the CDR3 is TGTGCCTGGAGAGAAGGGGCAGGCTATAATTCACCCCTCCACTTT. The full variable domain, in which reference TRBV30 and TRBJ1-6 provide the parts outside the CDR3, is SQTIHQWPATLVQPVGSPLSLECTVEGTSNPNLYWYRQAAGRGLQLLFYSVGIGQISSEVPQNLSASRPQDRQFILSSKKLLLSDSGFYLCAWREGAGYNSPLHFGNGTRLTVT.

The chain recombines TRBV7-9 with TRBJ2-7, with TRBD2 matching 9 bases. The CDR3 extends over 17 amino acids. Germline-derived CDR1 and CDR2 are SEHNR and FQNEAQ (reference sequence). V dropped 4 bases and J dropped 3; count of bases not matched to a gene: 13. The CDR3 reads CASSSTRLAGSIYEQYF. The CDR3 DNA is TGTGCCAGCAGCTCAACCCGCCTAGCGGGAAGCATCTACGAGCAGTACTTC.

The chain recombines TRBV7-8 with TRBJ2-7; D not certain. The CDR3 has 12 residues. V lost 3 bases to trimming and J lost 4 bases, with 7 bases between them. Looked up from germline, CDR1 is SGHVS and CDR2 is FQNEAQ. CDR3 protein: CASSFDSYEQYF. The CDR3, as DNA: TGTGCCAGCAGCTTCGACTCTTACGAGCAGTACTTC.

The chain recombines TRBV4-1 with TRBJ1-5, with 7 bases fitting TRBD1. Germline V gives CDR1 MGHRA, CDR2 YSYEKL. J lost 3 bases, V lost 4 bases, and 12 bases had no gene match. The CDR3 loop spans 17 amino acids. Here the CDR3 reads CASSRETTGQANQPQHF. The CDR3 DNA reads as TGCGCCAGCAGCCGAGAAACGACAGGACAGGCCAATCAGCCCCAGCATTTT.

The rearrangement uses TRBV15 and TRBJ2-7; D is possibly TRBD2 (6 bases). The V gene's germline CDR1 is LNHNV and CDR2 YYDKDF (reference sequence). V was trimmed by 4 bases and J by 2 bases, leaving 12 bases between them. CDR3 size: 14 residues. The CDR3 DNA reads as TGTGCCACCAGCAACCCGGGACTCCCCTACGAGCAGTACTTC. Translating it yields CATSNPGLPYEQYF.

The chain is built from TRBV19 and TRBJ2-1, with 8 positions matching TRBD2. The J segment lost 6 bases and the V segment lost 3 bases, leaving 10 bases of the junction unmatched. This CDR3 is 16 amino acids long. Germline V gene lookup returns CDR1 LNHDA and CDR2 SQIVND (reference sequence). CDR3 DNA sequence: TGTGCCAGTAGTATCACCCCGGGAGGGCCGGGCAATGAGCAGTTCTTC. Protein product: CASSITPGGPGNEQFF.

The rearrangement joins TRBV12-2 to TRBJ2-7; the DNA was not compared with TRBD2, the D call given in the table. TRBV12-2 is marked as a pseudogene. The CDR3 sequence is 17 residues long. The CDR3 loop reads CASRLEFRTSEAGEQYF. CDR3 nucleotides: TGTGCAAGTCGCTTAGAGTTTAGGACTAGCGAGGCCGGCGAGCAGTACTTC.

The genes are TRBV2 and TRBJ2-5; tentatively, D is TRBD1 (6 bases). V shed 9 bases and J shed 2 bases, with 16 bases lying between them. The CDR3 runs to 14 residues. From germline, CDR1 is SNHLY and CDR2 FYNNEI. The CDR3 protein is CASREQGRQETQYF. The CDR3 bases are TGTGCCAGTAGAGAACAGGGTAGACAAGAGACCCAGTACTTC.

The chain links TRBV5-6 to TRBJ1-3; D remains ambiguous. Germline CDR1 SGHDT, CDR2 YYEEEE. The V end was cut by 4 bases, the J end by 4 bases, with 6 bases between. CDR3 length: 12 residues. CDR3 nucleotides: TGTGCCAGCAGCCTAGGCGGAAACACCATATATTTT. This gives the protein CASSLGGNTIYF.

The chain employs TRBV28 and TRBJ2-7, with D possibly TRBD2 on 6 matching bases. CDR3 length: 13 residues. CDR1 is MDHEN and CDR2 is SYDVKM in the germline V gene. Trimming removed 6 bases at V and 5 bases at J, with 14 bases between. The CDR3 protein is CASRGTVLDEQYF. Written as DNA, the CDR3 is TGTGCCAGCAGGGGGACTGTCCTGGACGAGCAGTACTTC.

The chain employs TRBV19 and TRBJ2-7; D may be TRBD2 (5 bases). The CDR3 loop spans 14 amino acids. The germline gives CDR1 LNHDA, CDR2 SQIVND (reference sequence). Trimming stripped 3 bases from V and 3 bases from J, with 12 bases between. This CDR3 is CASSIEGAYYEQYF. In DNA form, the CDR3 reads TGTGCCAGTAGTATCGAGGGAGCTTACTACGAGCAGTACTTC.

The chain is built from TRBV7-2 and TRBJ1-1, with 7 nucleotides matching TRBD1. The V gene's germline CDR1 is SGHTA and CDR2 FQGNSA. V was clipped by 5 bases and J by 11 bases; unmatched bases: 11. This CDR3 region has 13 residues. The CDR3 region has the DNA TGTGCCAGCAGCCAAGGCTTTGGGACAGATGCTTTCTTT. Amino acids: CASSQGFGTDAFF. Full variable domain (rest looked up from reference TRBV7-2 and TRBJ1-1): GAGVSQSPSNKVTEKGKDVELRCDPISGHTALYWYRQSLGQGLEFLIYFQGNSAPDKSGLPSDRFSAERTGGSVSTLTIQRTQQEDSAVYLCASSQGFGTDAFFGQGTRLTVV.

The chain carries TRBV28 and TRBJ2-5; 7 bases are a match to TRBD1. The DNA end is more similar to TRBJ2-7, so the J call may be wrong. The CDR3 sequence is 16 residues long. Germline values: CDR1 MDHEN, CDR2 SYDVKM. The CDR3 here is CASSLSTGKESYEQYF. CDR3 bases: TGTGCCAGCAGTTTATCGACAGGGAAGGAGTCCTACGAGCAGTACTTC.

This chain links TRBV28 with TRBJ2-7; D unresolved. This CDR3 is built from 12 residues. Germline CDR1 is MDHEN and CDR2 is SYDVKM. Deletions cut 3 bases from V and 0 bases from J, with 3 bases between. CDR3 bases: TGTGCCAGCAGTTTTCGCTCCTACGAGCAGTACTTC. It codes for CASSFRSYEQYF.

The chain links TRBV7-9 to TRBJ2-7, with D perhaps TRBD2 (6 bases). There are 15 residues in the CDR3. The V end was cut by 3 bases, the J end by 0 bases, with 12 bases between. The germline V gene has CDR1 SEHNR and CDR2 FQNEAQ (reference sequence). Written as DNA, the CDR3 is TGTGCCAGCAGCTTTTCGCGGGACTCCTCCTACGAGCAGTACTTC. Its translation is CASSFSRDSSYEQYF.

The genes are TRBV7-8 and TRBJ2-2; D may be TRBD1 (5 bases). CDR3 length: 16 residues. Trimming removed 5 bases from V and 0 bases from J, with 13 bases in between. CDR1 is SGHVS, CDR2 FQNEAQ, per germline. CDR3 DNA: TGTGCCAGCAGCCCTCGTGGGGCAGCGAACACCGGGGAGCTGTTTTTT. Its protein product is CASSPRGAANTGELFF.

The chain combines TRBV4-2 with TRBJ2-3; D is possibly TRBD2 (6 bases). The germline V gene has CDR1 LGHNA and CDR2 YNFKEQ. Trimming pared 4 bases from V and 3 bases from J, leaving 20 bases between. The CDR3 is 17 residues long. CDR3 region: CASSRTGGADITDTQYF. CDR3 DNA sequence: TGTGCCAGCAGCCGGACTGGCGGGGCGGACATTACAGATACGCAGTATTTT.

This rearrangement joins TRBV5-1 to TRBJ1-1; 8 bases match TRBD1. Germline values: CDR1 SGHRS, CDR2 YFSETQ. This CDR3 contains 18 residues. With V trimmed by 4 bases and J by 0 bases, 14 bases remained unmatched. This CDR3 is CASSPRRQGKRLNTEAFF. The CDR3, as DNA: TGCGCCAGCAGCCCTCGAAGACAGGGGAAACGTTTGAACACTGAAGCTTTCTTT.